This T cell receptor beta chain was found in a study of siplizumab effects on memory and regulatory T cells. The repertoire was sequenced with immunoSEQ multiplex PCR; TCRdb's copy has only in-frame clones and lacks some. The sample has over 55,000 clones; roughly 85% are singletons. General study findings and limits: Mean Treg-derived proportions of mappable alloreactive CD4+ clones were around 70% for siplizumab and roughly 27% for controls.

This clone showed up just once. Its target is unknown. The CDR3 totals 14 residues. Germline assignment: CDR1 MNHNS and CDR2 SASEGT. V shed 2 bases and J shed 7 bases, with 11 bases lying between them. The chain recombines TRBV6-1 with TRBJ2-2; D is perhaps TRBD1 (6 bases). The receptor was isolated from a human donor in good health. Material for sequencing was memory CD4+ T cells sorted from blood. CDR3 residues: CASSEQGMVGELFF. The CDR3 DNA is TGTGCCAGCAGTGAACAGGGGATGGTCGGGGAGCTGTTTTTT.